The present entry profiles one T cell receptor (beta chain) with its context. What it binds is not known. This entry belongs to a study of cytomegalovirus exposure and HLA in healthy donors. Germline lookup yields CDR1 MDHEN and CDR2 SYDVKM. This CDR3 spans 15 amino acids. Trimming cost V 6 bases and J 3 bases; bases outside gene matches: 9. Study outcomes and limitations: In a later analysis, TCR beta V- and J-gene trimming showed a link to a missense DCLRE1C variant. Sequencing likely generated an artifact that appeared as a cluster of highly shared sequence variants. Later, TCR association rates were found to vary by HLA locus, highest for DRB1 and lowest for HLA-C. Analysis performed later found approximately 17,000 TCR beta sequences associated with HLA alleles at 0.05 false discovery rate.

Primers: 60 Vbeta forward and 13 Jbeta reverse. Using immunoSEQ multiplex PCR, the repertoire was profiled, and TCRdb retains in-frame clones only, with some absent. The table records approximately 190,000 clones, around 83% of them present only once. Sequences were obtained from PBMCs. The clonotype was recovered from a man aged 35 to 55 in good health and CMV-seropositive. The V call is TRBV28, the J call TRBJ1-1, with 8 bases fitting TRBD1. CDR3 nucleotides: TGTGCCAGCAGGAAAGCCCAGGGGGCGTACACTGAAGCTTTCTTT. It yields the protein CASRKAQGAYTEAFF.